These 8 T cell receptor beta chains came from one sample sequenced in a study of T cell changes during pregnancy in multiple sclerosis. The data were produced by immunoSEQ multiplex PCR, yet TCRdb's version contains in-frame clones alone and is incomplete. In the table there are 70,000 to 90,000 clones, 90% to 95% of which are singletons. Specimen: peripheral blood, collected in the first trimester of pregnancy. These receptors were taken from a female donor with multiple sclerosis, enrolled in a pregnancy study.

The chain uses TRBV9 and TRBJ1-4, with 11 nucleotides matching TRBD1. In germline, CDR1 is SGDLS, CDR2 YYNGEE. V shed 0 bases, J shed 7 bases, and the junction held 5 bases outside the gene matches. The CDR3 runs 16 residues. The CDR3 loop is CASSVDTGTGGEKLFF. As DNA, the CDR3 is TGTGCCAGCAGCGTAGATACCGGGACAGGGGGTGAAAAACTGTTTTTT. The variable domain in full, with the rest retrieved from reference TRBV9 and TRBJ1-4, is DSGVTQTPKHLITATGQRVTLRCSPRSGDLSVYWYQQSLDQGLQFLIQYYNGEERAKGNILERFSAQQFPDLHSELNLSSLELGDSALYFCASSVDTGTGGEKLFFGSGTQLSVL.

V and J are TRBV5-4 and TRBJ2-7; D uncertain. Trimming stripped 0 bases from V and 3 bases from J, with 4 bases between. CDR3 size: 12 residues. CDR1 and CDR2 (germline): SGHNT, YYREEE (reference sequence). CDR3 protein: CASSLDFYEQYF. The CDR3 bases are TGTGCCAGCAGCTTGGACTTCTACGAGCAGTACTTC.

The genes are TRBV5-1 and TRBJ1-2, with D perhaps TRBD1 (5 bases). The CDR3 has 13 amino acids. Trimming took off 4 bases at V and 8 bases at J, with 15 bases between the two ends. The germline gives CDR1 SGHRS, CDR2 YFSETQ. For the CDR3, the DNA is TGCGCCAGCAGCCCCGGAAGGGGATACGGCTACACCTTC. Translating gives CASSPGRGYGYTF.

The chain is built from TRBV29-1 and TRBJ2-7; tentative D call: TRBD2 (7 bases). Per germline, CDR1 SQVTM and CDR2 ANQGSEA. V was shortened by 6 bases and J by 0 bases, with 15 bases between the two germline ends. The CDR3 has 14 amino acids. CDR3 DNA sequence: TGCAGCGTGGGGCAGAGGGGGGGCTCCTACGAGCAGTACTTC. Translation: CSVGQRGGSYEQYF.

V gene TRBV10-3 combines with J gene TRBJ2-3, with D tentatively TRBD1 (6 bases). Germline loops: CDR1 ENHRY, CDR2 SYGVKD. CDR3 length equals 18 residues. V was clipped by 0 bases and J by 0 bases, with 16 bases between them. The CDR3 nucleotides read TGTGCCATCAGTGAGTCGACCCCAGGACAGAAAAGCACAGATACGCAGTATTTT. This sequence encodes CAISESTPGQKSTDTQYF.

A single count supports this clone. The V gene is TRBV4-3, the J gene TRBJ1-4; maybe TRBD1 (6 bases). The length of the CDR3 is 17 residues. V was pared by 1 base and J by 6 bases, with 18 bases between. The germline gives CDR1 LGHNA, CDR2 YSLEER. The CDR3 reads CASSQGRHWGRDEKLFF. DNA of the CDR3: TGCGCCAGCAGCCAAGGGCGCCATTGGGGGCGCGATGAAAAACTGTTTTTT.

This clone showed up just once. V usage is TRBV27 and J usage is TRBJ2-1, with 7 nucleotides matching TRBD2. This CDR3 has 14 amino acids. The germline gives CDR1 MNHEY, CDR2 SMNVEV (reference sequence). The V gene end was trimmed by 6 bases and the J gene end by 5 bases; junction bases not matched to a gene: 7. CDR3 nucleotides: TGTGCCAGCAGAAAGGGACTAATTGACAATGAGCAGTTCTTC. This codes for CASRKGLIDNEQFF.

The chain uses TRBV7-9 and TRBJ1-2; D unclear. V was pared by 1 base and J by 6 bases, with 6 bases between. The CDR3 runs to 12 residues. Germline lookup yields CDR1 SEHNR and CDR2 FQNEAQ (reference sequence). The CDR3 sequence is CASSLGVNGYTF. In DNA form, the CDR3 reads TGTGCCAGCAGCTTAGGAGTTAATGGCTACACCTTC.